These 6 T cell receptor beta chains were all obtained from the same sample, sequenced in a study of shared clonotypes between healthy human individuals. Clones were sequenced by immunoSEQ multiplex PCR, and TCRdb holds only the in-frame ones, with some missing. Of hundreds of thousands of clones listed, about 96% are singletons. Sequenced material: naive CD4+ T cells sorted from blood. This sample's subset: CD45RA+ positively selected. The receptors were gathered from a woman aged 25 to 39 in good health.

The genes are TRBV6-6 and TRBJ2-2; 9 bases map to TRBD1. V shed 3 bases, J shed 0 bases, and the junction held 2 bases outside the gene matches. This CDR3 spans 16 amino acids. The germline gives CDR1 MNHNY, CDR2 SVGAGI (reference sequence). The CDR3 nucleotides read TGTGCCAGCAGTTATACAGGGGGCGCGAACACCGGGGAGCTGTTTTTT. It translates to CASSYTGGANTGELFF.

V is TRBV28 and J is TRBJ2-1; 9 bases map to TRBD1. Germline assignment: CDR1 MDHEN and CDR2 SYDVKM. V lost 6 bases to trimming and J lost 9 bases; unmatched junction nucleotides: 6. There are 13 residues in the CDR3. CDR3 coding DNA: TGTGCCAGCAGGGGACAGGGCTTCGGTGAGCAGTTCTTC. Protein: CASRGQGFGEQFF.

The chain recombines TRBV27 with TRBJ2-7; the D call may be TRBD1 or TRBD2 (5 bases each). Trimming removed 6 bases at V and 3 bases at J, with 15 bases between. The CDR3 runs 14 residues. CDR1 MNHEY and CDR2 SMNVEV come from the germline V gene (reference sequence). CDR3 nucleotide sequence: TGTGCCAGCAGGCGACAGTATGGACTCTACGAGCAGTACTTC. This sequence encodes CASRRQYGLYEQYF.

This clone showed up just once. The chain couples TRBV1 to TRBJ2-1; the table names TRBD2, a call not compared with the DNA. TRBV1 is a pseudogene locus. The CDR3 loop spans 17 amino acids. The chain's CDR3 is CTSSQGGPSGGGNEQFF. DNA of the CDR3: TGCACCAGCAGCCAAGGGGGGCCTAGCGGCGGTGGGAATGAGCAGTTCTTC.

V usage is TRBV2 and J usage is TRBJ1-5; D perhaps matches TRBD1 (5 bases). The CDR3 spans 14 residues. Between the trimmed V and J ends, which lost 6 bases and 7 bases, there was a span of 16 bases. Germline V gene lookup returns CDR1 SNHLY and CDR2 FYNNEI. The CDR3 DNA reads as TGTGCCAGCAGGCCTACAGGAGTCATGCAGCCCCAGCATTTT. Translated, it gives CASRPTGVMQPQHF.

V usage is TRBV7-8 and J usage is TRBJ1-1, with D tentatively TRBD1 (5 bases). CDR1 and CDR2 from the germline V gene are SGHVS and FQNEAQ. This CDR3 is 12 amino acids long. V lost 5 bases, J lost 11 bases, and 15 bases lay in between. Here the CDR3 reads CASSAKPGGAFF. DNA for the CDR3: TGTGCCAGCAGCGCAAAACCGGGGGGGGCTTTCTTT.